This T cell receptor beta chain came from a study of CD8+CD57+ T cells in acquired aplastic anemia. Whole-study findings and limits: Common to patients and controls were roughly 30 CD8+ CDR3 sequences. Patients showed no significant difference from controls in CD8+ Simpson's diversity.

By flow cytometry, patients selected for sequencing had shown an expansion of CD8+CD57+ cells. The enrolled patients all had severe acquired aplastic anemia. With 3 bases clipped from V and 1 base from J, the junction kept 7 bases outside the gene matches. The CDR3 covers 16 residues. CDR1 is LNHDA and CDR2 is SQIVND in the germline V gene (reference sequence). Both TCR beta VDJ combination and CDR3 sequence profiling were carried out. Genomic DNA was the template for this profiling. TCRdb recomputed calls from the reads with MiXCR, one row per CDR3 protein. The table shows fewer than 200,000 distinct CDR3 sequences, with around half occurring only once. Ten or more counts support this clonotype. Its matching antigen is unknown.

The sequencing input was sorted CD4+, CD8+, or CD8+CD57+ T cells (not recorded which) from PBMCs. The chain carries TRBV19 and TRBJ2-3, with 7 bases matching TRBD2. The source is a human donor with aplastic anemia. Written as DNA, the CDR3 is TGTGCCAGTAGTATTCGGGCTAGCGGACGCACAGATACGCAGTATTTT. Its translation is CASSIRASGRTDTQYF.